This T cell receptor beta chain was documented in a study of naive and memory T cell subsets. Two oligonucleotides, mixed equimolar, formed the beta constant-region primer covering TRBC1 and TRBC2. Four rounds of PCR amplified the ligated cDNA using nested alpha and beta constant-region primers plus SP2. TCRdb recomputed calls from the UMI-ligation and nested PCR reads with MiXCR, one row per CDR3 protein. This table holds around 160,000 distinct CDR3 sequences, about 18% found once. Four subsets defined by CD45RA and CD27 were sorted after CD3, CD4, CD8 and live/dead staining. The CDR3 is made up of 16 amino acids. Germline assignment: CDR1 SGHVS and CDR2 FQNEAQ. V was cut by 4 bases and J by 4 bases, with 17 bases left in between. This clonotype was recorded a few times.

The chain recombines TRBV7-8 with TRBJ1-5; D perhaps matches TRBD1 (5 bases). This TCR derives from a human donor in good health. What was sequenced was naive CD4+ T cells from blood. Written as DNA, the CDR3 is TGTGCCAGCAGCTCAGGTGGGGGGAGGCCAAATCAGCCCCAGCATTTT. Residues: CASSSGGGRPNQPQHF.